Below, one TCR beta chain is given with its context. It has no known antigen specificity. The record has no base qualities; no much larger clone is one base away. The trim is 2 bases for V and 6 bases for J, with a gap of 10 bases between the germline ends. From cysteine to phenylalanine, the CDR3 is 14 amino acids long. Left in the record is the CDR3 DNA by itself, 42 bases read in frame from the first base. CDR1 SGHTA and CDR2 FQGNSA were looked up in the germline V gene. Reading the label with the study, this specimen's time point is: 12 months on ibrutinib. For TCR beta library preparation, around 1.9 micrograms of genomic DNA were extracted from the cryopreserved PBMCs. High-throughput TCR beta sequencing was performed on longitudinal blood samples from CLL patients receiving ibrutinib monotherapy. The patients took part in an open-label, single-center phase 2 trial of ibrutinib monotherapy. A MiSeq instrument was used for deep resolution sequencing, which targeted depths ranging from 1 in 1 million up to 1 in 200,000 T cells, with coverage averaging 10x for each clonotype. The immunoSEQ hsTCRB Kit was used to generate TCR beta libraries. Concerning the study's data processing: ImmunoSEQ Data Assistant and ImmunoSEQ Analyzer were used for data analysis, and V, D and J genes were assigned according to IMGT definitions. Clonality was computed as one minus normalized Shannon entropy of productive rearrangement frequencies, ranging from 0 to 1. Only overrepresented clonotypes making up at least 0.05% of the repertoire of each patient were included in the public clonotype analysis. Approximately 13 age-matched healthy donor repertoires from immuneACCESS served as clonality controls. The clones in this table, taken by TCRdb from immuneACCESS, are in-frame only. Not every clone is retained; where verified, under half of the shortfall comes from an unresolved V gene, and the cause of the rest is unknown. The D gene and trimming were derived from the DNA, and the V and J assignments and clone size from that table. The sample records about 68,000 clones, around two thirds of which are singletons. The ten largest clonotypes hold around 5.8% of the sample.

The record originates from a study of cytotoxic CD8 clonotypes in ibrutinib-treated CLL listed by TCRdb under 2021. In the study overall: In this cohort, about 16 patients were treatment-naive and approximately ten were relapsed/refractory, while around 18 had unmutated IGHV. Partial responses were observed in about 24 patients and complete responses in 2; after a median follow-up of 68 months, remission was maintained in 14 patients and progression was observed in roughly twelve. Response samples were obtained after a median of roughly eleven months of treatment, with a range of roughly 6 to 40 months. Samples averaged roughly 280,000 productive templates and tens of thousands of productive rearrangements. Longitudinal samples were obtainable from 26 of the 86 participants in the trial. Cryopreserved peripheral blood mononuclear cells were collected at three points: before therapy, at response, and at either sustained remission or disease progression. Every remission and progressive disease sample was obtained while ibrutinib was still being received by the patients.

The paper as a whole reports these results and caveats: Baseline clonality exceeded that of age-matched healthy donors and correlated strongly with circulating CD8+ T-cell counts. Clonality increased at ibrutinib response, stayed stable in sustained remission, and fell back toward baseline at progression. Lymph node repertoires were not examined, and the timing of sampling was not matched between patients in sustained remission and those whose disease progressed. Public clonotypes were rare and either shrank or stayed stable during treatment, and the rise in clonality at ibrutinib response reflected expansion of private clonotypes.

The sequence derives from a human donor with chronic lymphocytic leukemia. The chain couples TRBV7-2 to TRBJ2-2, with a tentative D gene TRBD1 over 6 matching bases. The sequencing used PBMCs, collected after 12 months of ibrutinib treatment. The sequenced DNA: TGTGCCAGCAGCTTATTGGGGGCGTCCGGGGAGCTGTTTTTT. It specifies CASSLLGASGELFF. With all but the CDR3 taken from the reference TRBV7-2 and TRBJ2-2 genes, the full variable domain is: GAGVSQSPSNKVTEKGKDVELRCDPISGHTALYWYRQSLGQGLEFLIYFQGNSAPDKSGLPSDRFSAERTGGSVSTLTIQRTQQEDSAVYLCASSLLGASGELFFGEGSRLTVL.